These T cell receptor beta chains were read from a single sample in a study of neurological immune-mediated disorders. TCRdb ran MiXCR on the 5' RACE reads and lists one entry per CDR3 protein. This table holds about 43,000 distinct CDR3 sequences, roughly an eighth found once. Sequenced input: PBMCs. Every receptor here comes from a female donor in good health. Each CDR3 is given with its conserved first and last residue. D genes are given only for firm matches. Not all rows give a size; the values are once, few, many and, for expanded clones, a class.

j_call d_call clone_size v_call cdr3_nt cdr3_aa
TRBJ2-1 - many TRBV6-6 TGTGCCAGCACCCGAGGAGGGGCGGGCAATGAGCAGTTCTTC CASTRGGAGNEQFF
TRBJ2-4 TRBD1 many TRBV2 TGTGCCAGCGGCCCCATAATTCTGCCGGGACAGGGGACCGCAGCGGCCAAAAACATTCAGTACTTC CASGPIILPGQGTAAAKNIQYF
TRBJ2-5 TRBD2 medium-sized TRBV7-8 TGTGCCAGCAGCTTGTTGGGGGGGCAAGAGACCCAGTACTTC CASSLLGGQETQYF
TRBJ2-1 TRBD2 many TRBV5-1 TGCGCCAGCAGCTTCGGACTAGCGGTGTACAATGAGCAGTTCTTC CASSFGLAVYNEQFF
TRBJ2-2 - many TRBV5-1 TGCGCCAGCAGCTCCCGCTTAACGGGCGCCGGGGAGCTGTTTTTT CASSSRLTGAGELFF
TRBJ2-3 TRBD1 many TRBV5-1 TGCGCCAGCAGCCAGAGACAGGGGACAGATACGCAGTATTTT CASSQRQGTDTQYF
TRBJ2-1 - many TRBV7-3 TGTGCCAGCAGCTCCGGACCGGCACGGGAGCAGTTCTTC CASSSGPAREQFF
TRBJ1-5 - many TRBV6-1 TGTGCCAGCAGTTCTATTAACCGGGACAATCAGCCCCAGCATTTT CASSSINRDNQPQHF
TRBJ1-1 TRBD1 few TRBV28 TGTGCCAGCCTCTTAAACAGGGGTTACACTGAAGCTTTCTTT CASLLNRGYTEAFF
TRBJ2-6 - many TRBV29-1 TGCAGCGTTCCGGGACCTACGTCTGGGGCCAACGTCCTGACTTTC CSVPGPTSGANVLTF
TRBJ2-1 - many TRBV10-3 TGTGCCATCAGTGACCCCGACTATTACAATGAGCAGTTCTTC CAISDPDYYNEQFF
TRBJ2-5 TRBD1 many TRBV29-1 TGCAGCGCCTTAACAGGGGGCGAGGAGACCCAGTACTTC CSALTGGEETQYF
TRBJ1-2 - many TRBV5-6 TGTGCCAGCAACCAGGGGTTCGGTGGCTACACCTTC CASNQGFGGYTF
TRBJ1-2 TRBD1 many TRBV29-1 TGCAGCGTTGAAATATCCGGGACAGCGAGCTATGGCTACACCTTC CSVEISGTASYGYTF
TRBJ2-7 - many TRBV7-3 TGTGCCAGCAGCTTGGAAGGGACGCTCCCTGGTGAGCAGTACTTC CASSLEGTLPGEQYF
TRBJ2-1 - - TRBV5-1 TGCGCCAGCCCCCCATCCACGGCTATCTACAATGAGCAGTTCTTC CASPPSTAIYNEQFF
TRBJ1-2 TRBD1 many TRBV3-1 TGTGCCAGCAGCCAAGGGGGACAGATAAAATACACCTTC CASSQGGQIKYTF
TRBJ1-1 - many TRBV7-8 TGTGCCAGCAGCTTACCAGCCGGGTTTGAAGCTTTCTTT CASSLPAGFEAFF
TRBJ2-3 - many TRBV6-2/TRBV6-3 TGTGCCAGCACCTCGGACAGCTATACGCAGTATTTT CASTSDSYTQYF
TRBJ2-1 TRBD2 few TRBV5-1 TGCGCCAGCAGGTTACTAGCGGGAGCGGGTAATGAGCAGTTCTTC CASRLLAGAGNEQFF
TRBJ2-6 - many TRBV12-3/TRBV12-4 TGTGCCAGCAGTTTACCCAACTCTGGGGCCAACGTCCTGACTTTC CASSLPNSGANVLTF
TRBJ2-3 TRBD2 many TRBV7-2 TGTGCCAGCAGCTTGGGGACTAGTGCGGATACGCAGTATTTT CASSLGTSADTQYF
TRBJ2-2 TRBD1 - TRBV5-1 TGCGCCAGCAGTTCGGGACAGCGAAACACCGTGGAGCTGGTTTTT CASSSGQRNTVELVF
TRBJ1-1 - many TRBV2 TGTGCCAGCAGTCGGGGTGCGTTGACCCTAACGGTAGCTTTCTTT CASSRGALTLTVAFF
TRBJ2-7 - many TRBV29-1 TGCAGCGTTGATGGAACGGGCTACGAGCAGTACTTC CSVDGTGYEQYF
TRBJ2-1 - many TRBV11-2 TGTGCCAGCAGCTTTGGGCTAGCCTTAGATGAGCAGTTCTTC CASSFGLALDEQFF
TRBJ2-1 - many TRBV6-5 TGTGCCAGCAGTCCCAGAGGGCATGAGCAGTTCTTC CASSPRGHEQFF
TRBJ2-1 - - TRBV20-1 TGCAGTGCTAGCGGAGATAGCTCCTACAATGAGCAGTTCTTC CSASGDSSYNEQFF
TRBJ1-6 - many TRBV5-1 TGCGCCAGCAGCCAGGCTGGGAGTTCACCCCTCCACTTT CASSQAGSSPLHF
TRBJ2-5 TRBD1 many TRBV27 TGTGCCAGCAGTTTGTTCGGACAGGGGTACCAAGAGACCCAGTACTTC CASSLFGQGYQETQYF
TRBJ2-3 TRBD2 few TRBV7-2 TGTGCCAGCAGCCCCCCGACTAGCGGGAGGGCCCCGGATTTT CASSPPTSGRAPDF
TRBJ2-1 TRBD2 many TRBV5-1 TGCGCCAGCAGCCTCATTACTAGCGGGGGTGCGTATGAGCAGTTCTTC CASSLITSGGAYEQFF
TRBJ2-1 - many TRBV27 TGTGCCAGCAGTTTATACACCCCCCTAATGCCCTCCTACAATGAGCAGTTCTTC CASSLYTPLMPSYNEQFF
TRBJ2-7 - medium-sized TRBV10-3 TGTGCCATCAGTGAGGTCGGGACAAAGTCCTACGAGCAGTACTTC CAISEVGTKSYEQYF
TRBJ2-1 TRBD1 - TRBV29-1 TGCAGCGTTGAAGATGACGGACAGGGGCAGTTCTTC CSVEDDGQGQFF
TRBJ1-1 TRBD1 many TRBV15 TGTGCCACCAGCAGCCGACAGGGGGTAAACGCTGAAGCTTTCTTT CATSSRQGVNAEAFF
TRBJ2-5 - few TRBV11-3 TGTGCCAGCAGCTTAGATCGCGGGACCCAGTACTTC CASSLDRGTQYF
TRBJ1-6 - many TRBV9 TGTGCCAGCAGCAGTGGGGACAATTCACCCCTCCACTTT CASSSGDNSPLHF
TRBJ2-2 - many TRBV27 TGTGCCAGCAGTTTATTGCAGGGTTCCGGGGAGCTGTTTTTT CASSLLQGSGELFF
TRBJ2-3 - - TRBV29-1 TGCAGCGTTGAACTCGGGCGGGGAGGTCGCACAGATACGCAGTATTTT CSVELGRGGRTDTQYF
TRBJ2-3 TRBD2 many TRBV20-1 TGCAGTGCTAGCGATGGGGGGGGGGATACGCAGTATTTT CSASDGGGDTQYF
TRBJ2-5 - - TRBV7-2 TGTGCCAGCAGCTTAGCCGGGGGACACCCAGGAGAGACCCAGTACTTC CASSLAGGHPGETQYF
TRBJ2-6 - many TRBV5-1 TGCGCCAGCAGCGACATCAACTCTGGGGCCAACGTCCTGACTTTC CASSDINSGANVLTF
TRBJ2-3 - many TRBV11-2 TGTGCCAGCAGCCACCCGCCCAGGGGATGGCACGGACACACTTCAGATACGCAGTATTTT CASSHPPRGWHGHTSDTQYF
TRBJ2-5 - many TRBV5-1 TGCGCCAGCAGCTTGAGCGCCGGGAAGGAGACCCAGTACTTC CASSLSAGKETQYF
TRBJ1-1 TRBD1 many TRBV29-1 TGCAGCGGTCAGGGGGTGAACACTGAAGCTTTCTTT CSGQGVNTEAFF
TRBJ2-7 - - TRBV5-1 TGCGCCAGCAGCCCGTGGGAAAGCCTGGCCTACGAGCAGTACTTC CASSPWESLAYEQYF
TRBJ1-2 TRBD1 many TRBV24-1 TGTGCCACCAGTGATTCCGGGACAGGGGGCCCGAACTATGGCTACACCTTC CATSDSGTGGPNYGYTF
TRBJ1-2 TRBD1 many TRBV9 TGTGCCAGCAGCCCAAAGGGACAGGGGGCGATTGGCTATGGCTACACCTTC CASSPKGQGAIGYGYTF